This T cell receptor (beta chain) was observed in a study of neoadjuvant nivolumab and ipilimumab in lung cancer. Notes on the study in general: Resected tumors had greater TCR richness and clonality than uninvolved lung.

Worth noting for this clone: Its antigen is unknown.

Sequenced by immunoSEQ multiplex PCR; TCRdb stores in-frame clones only, minus some. The sample records 15,000 to 20,000 clones, 87% being singletons. Trimming cost V 1 base and J 5 bases; bases outside gene matches: 9. Germline V gene lookup returns CDR1 SGHDN and CDR2 FVKESK. This CDR3 region has 17 residues. This specimen consisted of peripheral blood, obtained before neoadjuvant nivolumab, alone or with ipilimumab. J is TRBJ2-1 and V is TRBV14, with 9 bases that match TRBD1. This sequence originates from an adult with non-small cell lung cancer. The CDR3 here is CASSQGYRDRDHNEQFF. The DNA for the CDR3 is TGTGCCAGCAGCCAAGGTTACCGGGACAGGGACCACAATGAGCAGTTCTTC.